The source of this T cell receptor beta chain is a study of cytomegalovirus exposure and HLA in healthy donors (dated by TCRdb to about 2017). About the full investigation: According to an earlier analysis of several hundred of the donors, about 179 million T cells yielded roughly 110 million unique TCR beta sequences and less than 300 Gb of sequence data. An early release covering about 600 HLA-typed donors comprised 300 to 350 gigabases of sequencing data and tens of millions of unique TCR sequences. Of the 398 genotyped donors, about 80% fell in the genetic ancestry cluster associated with self-reported Caucasian donors. The aim of the study was to test whether cataloging public T cell receptors could identify signatures of past pathogen exposure. The T cell repertoires of several hundred subjects were profiled by immunosequencing and related to cytomegalovirus serostatus. Besides the first cohort of approximately 710 subjects, a separate validation cohort made up of roughly 120 different subjects was used. To predict cytomegalovirus infection status, the study brought together high-throughput TCR immunosequencing, statistical association of individual TCRs with disease status, and machine learning. A later analysis re-examined previously published TCR beta repertoires from hundreds of donors and added high-resolution HLA genotyping to investigate patterns of TCR occurrence. The later analysis used no new phenotypic data to find candidate immune exposures, relying instead on TCR beta sequences and their occurrence across donors. An earlier analysis of nearly 600 of the donors applied high-throughput TCR beta sequencing to assess whether each TCR beta V gene segment acted as functional or pseudogenic. Alongside the repertoire data, information on donor age, sex, ethnicity and CMV serostatus was compiled. A later genetic analysis used genome-wide SNP genotypes for about 60% of the 666 donors, treating that subset as a discovery cohort. All discovery cohort repertoires had been generated on a single sequencing platform. HLA typing covered class I and class II loci at four-digit resolution. The number of typed donors differed by locus: roughly 629-640 for A, B, C, DRB1 and DQB1; 522 for DQA1; some 610 for DPA1; and some 470 for DPB1. Because of strong linkage in the cohort, roughly five DR-DQ haplotypes were treated as single units for association and clustering. Among some 410 genotyped donors of the cohort, an average of around 250,000 unique TCR beta nucleotide sequences was sequenced per donor, of which roughly 17% were non-productive.

Summary of the overall study and its limitations: In a later analysis, 15,000 to 20,000 TCR beta sequences were associated with specific HLA alleles at a false discovery rate of 0.05. In vitro tests confirmed that a few of the cytomegalovirus-associated TCR beta chains recognize cytomegalovirus antigens. Linkage disequilibrium might explain the correlated functional status among segregating V segments, but an unknown experimental factor could not be excluded. Most TCR sequences were seen in very few donors, while some public TCRs were found in many individuals. In a later genetic analysis, a missense DCLRE1C variant was associated with V-gene and J-gene trimming of TCR beta chains, and the association was replicated in an independent cohort. Strong co-occurrence of HLA alleles, especially DR and DQ, made assigning TCR associations to individual alleles difficult. A cluster of highly shared sequence variants was judged likely to represent a technical artifact of the sequencing pipeline. In a later genetic analysis, fewer N-insertions in productive TCRs were reported among donors in an Asian-associated ancestry cluster than the roughly 700-donor mean. In a later analysis, TCR association rates were found to vary across HLA loci, with the most associated TCRs seen for DRB1 alleles and the fewest for HLA-C alleles. The only immune exposure information available for the cohort was CMV serostatus. A later analysis found that most CMV-associated TCR beta chains appeared HLA-restricted, with HLA associations seemingly driven largely by CMV exposure. The cohort was sequenced for TCR beta chains only, and without alpha or paired-chain data the features that could be detected were limited. A later analysis reported that several top co-occurrence clusters appeared linked to parvovirus B19, influenza, CMV and Epstein-Barr virus. Because counts were too low, under 20 rarely observed V segments, including chromosome 9 orphons, were left out of the earlier analysis of roughly 600 of the donors. The authors suggested that the approach could potentially be generalized to other disease states and immunological phenotypes. A total of 150 or so TCR beta chains were listed by the study as associated with cytomegalovirus. Because HLA typing was unavailable for some donors at each locus, only the typed subset was used in association tests. Roughly uniform sequencing depth across donors was assumed in presence/absence analyses, although this assumption may not hold. Cytomegalovirus status was reported to be diagnosed by the classifier with high specificity and sensitivity in both the original and validation cohorts. The 87-base-pair reads could not distinguish some IMGT-functional V segments, including TRBV6-2 and TRBV6-3, so those segments were excluded. A further reported finding was that TCR beta sequences accurately predicted the HLA-A and HLA-B alleles for most subjects in the first cohort. A later analysis found that HLA-associated TCR beta chains were more clonally expanded and had lower generation probabilities than equally common non-associated chains. Broadly in line with IMGT annotations, most TCR beta V segments showed up in productive rearrangements about 87% or about 30% of the time in an earlier analysis of approximately 640 of the donors.

The cohort consisted of fewer than 700 healthy bone marrow donors. All cohort members were sampled while nominally healthy, although unrecorded immune exposures were likely present. The donor was CMV seronegative and belonged to the group of 350 or so seronegative cohort members. A peripheral blood sample was provided by each donor, and peripheral blood mononuclear cells were used for TCR beta sequencing. The Qiagen DNeasy Blood Extraction Kit was used to extract genomic DNA from the blood cell samples. Library preparation used the immunoSEQ multiplex PCR assay. For the multiplex PCR, a mixture combining 60 forward primers for TCR Vbeta segments and 13 reverse primers for TCR Jbeta segments was used. Amplification of the CDR3 region of rearranged TCR beta genes was performed with a multiplex PCR assay on genomic DNA. On the Illumina HiSeq System, the amplified TCR beta libraries were sequenced as 87-base-pair reads. For the original study's pipeline: A later analysis counted approximately 84 million unique TCR beta chains across the 550 to 750 repertoires, and roughly 9.9 million of these chains were shared by at least two donors. Raw reads were error-corrected and collapsed into unique sequences by a nearest-neighbor algorithm in which closely related sequences were merged to remove PCR and sequencing errors. To assign V, D and J gene segments, CDR3 sequences were aligned to IMGT reference sequences. Each retained sequence needed at least a six-nucleotide match to both a V gene segment and a J gene segment. Rearrangements were classified as productive when the CDR3 lacked stop codons and remained in frame with V and J, and all other rearrangements were classified as non-productive. Following IMGT convention, CDR3 was defined as the stretch from the second conserved V-encoded cysteine up to the conserved J-encoded phenylalanine. The earlier analysis of 500 to 750 of the donors excluded any sequence lacking an unambiguous match to a single V gene segment. In an earlier analysis of 587 of the donors, V segments were called functional above 56.7% productive rearrangements and were called segregating when the between-donor standard deviation exceeded 5%. To diagnose cytomegalovirus status from the catalog of TCR beta chain sequences, a statistical classification framework was built. A later analysis assigned V and J genes by comparing TCR nucleotide sequences with IMGT/GENE-DB human TR gene sequences. Using the TCRdist pipeline, a later analysis assigned CDR3 sequences along with most-parsimonious VDJ recombination scenarios. In a later analysis, every TCR beta chain was defined by the combination of its CDR3 amino acid sequence and its V-gene family, and reads without a unique V-gene family were dropped. To address suspected cross-contamination and a sequencing artifact, a later analysis removed 550 to 750 highly shared, low-generation-probability nucleotide sequences. A later analysis calculated a clonal expansion index for each public chain from normalized within-repertoire ranks of inferred template counts. Generation probabilities in a later analysis came from a VDJ recombination model fitted to out-of-frame rearrangements, and those results were checked against IGoR. A later analysis scored TCR-TCR, TCR-HLA and TCR-CMV co-occurrence with hypergeometric tests, applying a repertoire-size bias correction to TCR pairs. In a later analysis, false discovery rates were estimated by permuting HLA or CMV assignments 20 times. In a later analysis, co-occurring TCRs were grouped using DBSCAN, and TCRdist sequence similarity was added for clustering within HLA-allele-positive subsets. For co-occurrence clustering, repertoires with fewer than 30,000 or more than 120,000 public chains were excluded, along with several repertoires with anomalous nucleotide sharing. In TCRdb, the immuneACCESS table is reduced to in-frame sequences with V and J assigned. These tables do not hold every clone; where another copy was compared, an unresolved V gene accounts for under half, and the others remain unexplained. That table is the source of V, J and clone size, and D and trimming were worked out from the DNA. Here the sample has roughly 100,000 clones; over 70% occur a single time. The top ten clonotypes cover approximately 5.1% of the sample.

V is cut by 3 bases and J by 5 bases, and the space between the germline ends is 17 bases. According to the germline V gene, CDR1 reads MGHRA and CDR2 reads YSYEKL. The cysteine opens and the phenylalanine closes a CDR3 of 16 amino acids. Solely the CDR3 DNA is kept, with 48 bases framed from the first base. On this clone: Which antigen it targets is not known. No base quality values were provided; no much bigger clone lies one nucleotide off.

The rearranged segments are TRBV4-1 and TRBJ2-1; the D segment could be TRBD2, given 6 matching bases. The sequence derives from a male donor in good health and CMV-seronegative. The material sequenced was PBMCs. The CDR3 protein: CASSHKLASEDNEQFF. The DNA sequence is given as TGCGCCAGCAGCCACAAGTTGGCTAGCGAGGACAATGAGCAGTTCTTC.